Following are 12 T cell receptor beta chains from one sample sequenced in a study of T-cell reconstitution after alpha-beta-depleted transplantation in children (dated by TCRdb to about 2016). Library creation used PCR. Sequencing took place on an Illumina HiSeq 2500. To normalize quantification of the TCRbeta repertoire, the TCR libraries were built with molecular barcoding that relied on unique molecular identifiers. TCRdb reprocessing: public reads trimmed at Q25 with fastp, clones called with MiXCR, in-frame beta chains kept. Each CDR3 protein gets just one entry, which takes the most common genes and DNA from the rows behind it. The sample table lists approximately 520,000 distinct CDR3 sequences, approximately 10% of them with a count of one. The ten most abundant clones make up 11% to 15% of the sample. Per the publication, the treatment or condition label means: allogeneic hematopoietic cell transplantation with graft depleted of TCRalphabeta T cells and CD19 B cells.

The starting material was PBMCs, mostly from graft donor cells, obtained 180 days after TCRalphabeta/CD19-depleted stem cell transplant. Receptors were obtained from a female patient aged 2-9 years who had a stem cell transplant for aplastic anemia, so the T cells may come from the graft donor.

The chain is built from TRBV29-1 and TRBJ2-1; 15 bases map to TRBD2. The CDR3 totals 13 residues. Looked up from germline, CDR1 is SQVTM and CDR2 is ANQGSEA. CDR3 nucleotide sequence: TGCGTCCACGGGACTAGCGGGAGGAATGAGCAGTTCTTC. Amino acid sequence: CVHGTSGRNEQFF.

The rearrangement uses TRBV15 and TRBJ1-3; a weak D match, TRBD1 (5 bases). V was pared by 0 bases and J by 0 bases, with 9 bases between. The length of the CDR3 is 16 residues. CDR1 is LNHNV, CDR2 YYDKDF, per germline (reference sequence). In DNA form, the CDR3 reads TGTGCCACCAGCAGAGATAGGGACTTCTCTGGAAACACCATATATTTT. Amino acid sequence: CATSRDRDFSGNTIYF.

This chain uses TRBV7-8 with TRBJ2-7; a possible D gene is TRBD2 (6 bases). CDR1 is SGHVS, CDR2 FQNEAQ, per germline. V shed 1 base and J shed 2 bases, with 9 bases lying between them. CDR3 size: 14 residues. The DNA for the CDR3 is TGTGCCAGCAGCTTAGACCCGGGGGCCTACGAGCAGTACTTC. Translation gives CASSLDPGAYEQYF.

This clonotype was observed a few times. This chain links TRBV5-1 with TRBJ2-1, with a weak D call TRBD2 (7 bases). The V gene's germline CDR1 is SGHRS and CDR2 YFSETQ. Trimming took off 4 bases at V and 2 bases at J, with 13 bases between the two ends. This CDR3 region has 15 residues. The CDR3 sequence: CASSAREGAYNEQFF. In nucleotides, the CDR3 is TGCGCCAGCAGCGCCAGGGAGGGGGCCTACAATGAGCAGTTCTTC.

In this sample, this clonotype turned up a few times. This chain links TRBV29-1 with TRBJ1-5, with D tentatively TRBD1 (6 bases). The CDR3 has 14 amino acids. Germline CDR1 and CDR2: SQVTM and ANQGSEA. V shed 4 bases and J shed 6 bases, with 16 bases lying between them. The DNA of the CDR3 is TGCAGCGTTGCCCCGGGGGCCCAGGGTCAGCCCCAGCATTTT. The encoded protein is CSVAPGAQGQPQHF.

This clonotype has a handful of counts. CDR3 sequence: CASSSLAPEQFF. The CDR3 nucleotides are TGTGCCAGCAGCTCCCTGGCACCTGAGCAGTTCTTC. The chain couples TRBV11-2 to TRBJ2-1, with D unresolved. Trimming pared 4 bases from V and 9 bases from J, leaving 10 bases between. CDR1 SGHAT and CDR2 FQNNGV come from the germline V gene. The CDR3 sequence is 12 residues long.

The sample holds many counts of this clonotype. This rearrangement joins TRBV29-1 to TRBJ2-3; 7 bases map to TRBD2. Trimming removed 4 bases from V and 2 bases from J; junction bases left unmatched: 18. This CDR3 region has 18 residues. The germline gives CDR1 SQVTM, CDR2 ANQGSEA. The CDR3 reads CSVGRMIGREALTDTQYF. Written as DNA, the CDR3 is TGCAGCGTTGGTAGGATGATAGGACGGGAGGCCCTCACAGATACGCAGTATTTT.

This clonotype was observed a handful of times. The chain employs TRBV21-1 and TRBJ2-1; the table's TRBD2 call for D was not verified on the DNA. TRBV21-1 is tagged as a pseudogene. There are 16 residues in the CDR3. CDR3 sequence reads: CASSKRVGESYNEQFF. CDR3 DNA: TGTGCCAGCAGCAAGAGGGTTGGAGAATCCTACAATGAGCAGTTCTTC.

The CDR3 nucleotides are TGTGCCAGCAGCCTTCTAGCGGGAGGAGCCAAAAACATTCAGTACTTC. Translation: CASSLLAGGAKNIQYF. The chain couples TRBV7-2 to TRBJ2-4; the match to TRBD2 covers 11 bases. Trimming cost V 5 bases and J 0 bases; bases outside gene matches: 3. This CDR3 spans 16 amino acids. Germline V lookup: CDR1 SGHTA, CDR2 FQGNSA.

The chain employs TRBV5-1 and TRBJ1-5; D unclear. Germline lookup yields CDR1 SGHRS and CDR2 YFSETQ. This CDR3 region has 13 residues. Trimming shortened V by 0 bases and J by 5 bases, and 6 bases separated the two germline ends. CDR3 sequence (DNA): TGCGCCAGCAGCTTGGGAGAGCATCAGCCCCAGCATTTT. It is translated as CASSLGEHQPQHF.

This clonotype showed up many times. The chain combines TRBV12-3 or TRBV12-4 with TRBJ2-3; D ambiguous. Trimming cost V 7 bases and J 0 bases, with 14 bases left between them. The CDR3 has 15 amino acids. The CDR3 reads CASNRLAGSTDTQYF. The CDR3 DNA follows: TGTGCCAGCAATCGCTTAGCTGGGAGCACAGATACGCAGTATTTT.

This clonotype was counted only a few times. This chain uses TRBV11-2 with TRBJ1-2; D is possibly TRBD1 (6 bases). Germline V gene sequence: CDR1 SGHAT, CDR2 FQNNGV. There are 15 residues in the CDR3. Trimming removed 2 bases from V and 8 bases from J, with 18 bases in between. The chain's CDR3 is CASSLTPERGAGYTF. In DNA form, the CDR3 reads TGTGCCAGCAGCTTAACCCCGGAGAGGGGGGCCGGCTACACCTTC.